Each of the 2 T cell receptor beta chains below was sequenced from the same sample in a study of CD8+ T cells in alopecia areata. Extracted from the samples, RNA was reverse transcribed into cDNA to serve as the sequencing template. TCRdb's table, derived via immunoSEQ multiplex PCR, lists solely in-frame clones and lacks some. The top ten hold roughly 12% of the sample, which has 190,000 or so clones, under 60% seen once. Treatment meaning: oral pan-JAK inhibitor, 5-10 mg twice daily. Source: CD8+ T cells sorted from blood, taken at week 24, from a patient treated with tofacitinib. Every receptor here comes from a human donor with alopecia areata.

The CDR3, as DNA: TGCGCCAGCAGCCCCGGGACTCCTGAGTGGAAACTGTTTTTT. It codes for CASSPGTPEWKLFF. The V and J genes are TRBV5-1 and TRBJ1-4, with TRBD1 as a possible D gene (5 bases). This CDR3 is 14 amino acids long. V was trimmed by 4 bases and J by 11 bases, leaving 18 bases between them. Germline CDR1 is SGHRS and CDR2 is YFSETQ. Drawing the rest from reference TRBV5-1 and TRBJ1-4, the complete variable domain is KAGVTQTPRYLIKTRGQQVTLSCSPISGHRSVSWYQQTPGQGLQFLFEYFSETQRNKGNFPGRFSGRQFSNSRSEMNVSTLELGDSALYLCASSPGTPEWKLFFGSGTQLSVL.

CDR3 sequence (DNA): TGTGCCAGCAGCGTAACCCGGGACCTAAATAACTATGGCTACACCTTC. Encoded protein: CASSVTRDLNNYGYTF. V is TRBV9 and J is TRBJ1-2; D is perhaps TRBD1 (5 bases). The CDR3 has 16 amino acids. V was trimmed by 1 base and J by 1 base, leaving 14 bases between them. The germline gives CDR1 SGDLS, CDR2 YYNGEE.